This entry concerns a single T cell receptor (beta chain). MiXCR was run by TCRdb on the RT-PCR reads, yielding one entry per CDR3 protein. Of hundreds of thousands of distinct CDR3 sequences in the sample, approximately 14% were seen once. The CDR3 contains 13 residues. Deletions cut 3 bases from V and 1 base from J, with 9 bases between. Germline lookup yields CDR1 SQVTM and CDR2 ANQGSEA. This chain connects TRBV29-1 to TRBJ1-1, with unresolved D. Specimen: memory CD4+ T cells from blood. The receptor comes from a female donor in good health, serving as a healthy control. The DNA for the CDR3 is TGCAGCGTTGATATCTCCCAGAACACTGAAGCTTTCTTT. Encoded protein: CSVDISQNTEAFF.